The 25 T cell receptor beta chains presented below share a single source sample, sequenced in a study of T cell clonotyping in hematopoietic cell transplantation (dated by TCRdb to the early 2020s). The time point label for this specimen denotes: recipient sample taken at acute GVHD onset. The library was produced with the immunoSEQ multiplex PCR assay. What TCRdb holds here is the immuneACCESS table cut down to in-frame rearrangements. Part of the clones is not present; checked against another copy, under half of the missing clones reflect an unresolved V gene, and the others are unexplained. The sample data list fewer than 4,500 clones, and about 80% of these were observed just once. The ten largest clones capture 27% of the sample. The material sequenced was peripheral blood mononuclear cells, taken at the time of graft-versus-host disease after allogeneic stem cell transplant. These receptors were taken from a female patient aged 50-59 years who had an allogeneic stem cell transplant from an unrelated donor, so the T cells may come from the graft donor. Some clones in this sample may be carry-over from other donors' samples.

Only one count was recorded for this clone. The rearrangement uses TRBV21-1 and TRBJ2-3; the table's TRBD2 call for D was not verified on the DNA. TRBV21-1 is described as a pseudogene. The CDR3 has 14 residues. Here the CDR3 reads CASSRWPLEDTQYF. In nucleotides, the CDR3 is TGTGCCAGCAGCCGGTGGCCCCTGGAGGATACGCAGTATTTT.

V and J are TRBV10-3 and TRBJ2-7, with 10 positions matching TRBD2. V was pared by 2 bases and J by 0 bases, with 4 bases of the junction left unmatched. Germline V gives CDR1 ENHRY, CDR2 SYGVKD. The CDR3 contains 16 residues. CDR3 residues: CAISEQLAGVSYEQYF. CDR3 nucleotides: TGTGCCATCAGTGAGCAGCTAGCGGGGGTCTCCTACGAGCAGTACTTC.

This clone appeared once. The rearrangement links TRBV2 to TRBJ1-6; 7 bases are a match to TRBD1. V lost 6 bases and J lost 7; bases outside the gene matches: 9. The germline V gene has CDR1 SNHLY and CDR2 FYNNEI. This CDR3 has 15 amino acids. CDR3 sequence (DNA): TGTGCCAGCAGACCTCGACAGGGAGAGAATTCACCCCTCCACTTT. Encoded protein: CASRPRQGENSPLHF.

CDR3 in amino acids: CASSLATSGGSSYNEQFF. Written as DNA, the CDR3 is TGCGCCAGCAGCTTGGCGACTAGCGGGGGGAGCTCCTACAATGAGCAGTTCTTC. This chain links TRBV5-1 with TRBJ2-1; 13 bases match TRBD2. The CDR3 is 18 amino acids. J was trimmed by 0 bases and V by 0 bases; bases with no gene match: 3. From germline, CDR1 is SGHRS and CDR2 YFSETQ. Supplemented by reference TRBV5-1 and TRBJ2-1, the full variable domain reads KAGVTQTPRYLIKTRGQQVTLSCSPISGHRSVSWYQQTPGQGLQFLFEYFSETQRNKGNFPGRFSGRQFSNSRSEMNVSTLELGDSALYLCASSLATSGGSSYNEQFFGPGTRLTVL.

The V call is TRBV5-1, the J call TRBJ1-3; D call uncertain. Per germline, CDR1 SGHRS and CDR2 YFSETQ. V was cut by 0 bases and J by 4 bases, with 14 bases left in between. The CDR3 is 16 amino acids. The CDR3 loop reads CASSLGALPFGNTIYF. CDR3 DNA sequence: TGCGCCAGCAGCTTGGGGGCTCTCCCCTTCGGAAACACCATATATTTT.

The chain recombines TRBV9 with TRBJ2-7; 13 positions agree with TRBD2. V was clipped by 4 bases and J by 5 bases; unmatched bases: 9. Germline CDR1 and CDR2: SGDLS and YYNGEE. The CDR3 is made up of 16 amino acids. CDR3 amino acids: CASSPGTSGDEDEQYF. The CDR3 DNA sequence: TGTGCCAGCAGCCCGGGGACTAGCGGGGATGAGGACGAGCAGTACTTC. The variable domain in full, with the rest retrieved from reference TRBV9 and TRBJ2-7, is DSGVTQTPKHLITATGQRVTLRCSPRSGDLSVYWYQQSLDQGLQFLIQYYNGEERAKGNILERFSAQQFPDLHSELNLSSLELGDSALYFCASSPGTSGDEDEQYFGPGTRLTVT.

The rearrangement joins TRBV11-3 to TRBJ2-2; perhaps TRBD1 as D (6 bases). The CDR3 runs 15 residues. V was clipped by 6 bases and J by 0 bases, with 11 bases between them. CDR1 is SGHNT, CDR2 YENEEA, per germline. Here the CDR3 DNA reads TGTGCCAGCAGTGAACAGGGCACGAACACCGGGGAGCTGTTTTTT. This codes for CASSEQGTNTGELFF.

The chain couples TRBV7-2 to TRBJ1-1, with 7 bases that match TRBD1. Per the germline V gene, CDR1 is SGHTA and CDR2 is FQGNSA. This CDR3 spans 13 amino acids. Trimming removed 4 bases from V and 8 bases from J; junction bases left unmatched: 7. DNA for the CDR3: TGTGCCAGCAGCTCCCGAGACAGGGCAGAAGCTTTCTTT. Protein: CASSSRDRAEAFF.

This clone was counted only a few times. The J gene is TRBJ2-7, the V gene TRBV7-9; D gene ambiguous. The CDR3 sequence is 13 residues long. The V gene's germline CDR1 is SEHNR and CDR2 FQNEAQ (reference sequence). V lost 7 bases and J lost 4, with 14 bases in between. The chain's CDR3 is CASTPLEVYEQYF. The CDR3, as DNA: TGTGCCAGCACCCCCCTGGAAGTGTACGAGCAGTACTTC.

This clone has just a few counts. This sequence joins TRBV2 and TRBJ1-1, with D unclear. CDR1 is SNHLY, CDR2 FYNNEI, per germline. V was clipped by 8 bases and J by 7 bases, with 8 bases between them. The CDR3 sequence is 10 residues long. The CDR3 reads CASGRDEAFF. The DNA of the CDR3 is TGTGCCAGCGGAAGAGATGAAGCTTTCTTT.

J is TRBJ2-7 and V is TRBV7-9; 8 nucleotides line up with TRBD1. The germline V gene has CDR1 SEHNR and CDR2 FQNEAQ (reference sequence). The J segment lost 3 bases and the V segment lost 4 bases, leaving 8 bases of the junction unmatched. The CDR3 is made up of 15 amino acids. CDR3 in DNA: TGTGCCAGCAGCTCCCTAGACAGGGGAGACTACGAGCAGTACTTC. Protein: CASSSLDRGDYEQYF.

This rearrangement joins TRBV19 to TRBJ2-5, with 8 bases aligning to TRBD2. Per the germline V gene, CDR1 is LNHDA and CDR2 is SQIVND (reference sequence). The CDR3 runs to 12 residues. The trim removed 10 bases at V and 5 bases at J, leaving 6 bases unmatched. CDR3 region: CATTAGGETQYF. The CDR3 DNA follows: TGTGCCACGACGGCGGGGGGTGAGACCCAGTACTTC.

As DNA, the CDR3 is TGCGCCAGCAGCTTGGGATCGAGCGGGGCCAAAGGGACCCAGTACTTC. It specifies CASSLGSSGAKGTQYF. The chain has TRBV5-1 and TRBJ2-5, with 7 bases identical to TRBD2. The length of the CDR3 is 16 residues. Germline CDR1 and CDR2: SGHRS and YFSETQ. Unmatched junction bases numbered 12, after V lost 0 bases and J lost 7 bases.

V and J are TRBV10-3 and TRBJ1-5, with 7 bases aligning to TRBD1. The ends lost 5 bases at V and 6 bases at J; junction bases unmatched: 4. The CDR3 is 13 residues long. Germline V lookup: CDR1 ENHRY, CDR2 SYGVKD. The CDR3 protein is CAISRDRSQPQHF. CDR3 nucleotide sequence: TGTGCCATCAGTAGGGACAGAAGTCAGCCCCAGCATTTT.

The V and J genes are TRBV29-1 and TRBJ2-4; 12 bases line up with TRBD1. This CDR3 has 13 residues. V gave up 7 bases and J gave up 7 bases; unmatched junction bases: 5. The V gene's germline CDR1 is SQVTM and CDR2 ANQGSEA. As DNA, the CDR3 is TGCAGCGCAGCCGGGACAGGGGGCAACATTCAGTACTTC. This sequence encodes CSAAGTGGNIQYF.

The chain links TRBV27 to TRBJ2-7; D remains unclear. Trimming cost V 7 bases and J 5 bases, with 6 bases left between them. The V gene's germline CDR1 is MNHEY and CDR2 SMNVEV (reference sequence). The CDR3 is 10 amino acids. The CDR3 DNA reads TGTGCCAGCACCTCTGACGAGCAGTACTTC. This encodes CASTSDEQYF.

The chain carries TRBV5-1 and TRBJ1-2, with D tentatively TRBD1 (6 bases). Trimming took off 0 bases at V and 4 bases at J, with 7 bases between the two ends. The CDR3 length is 13 residues. Germline lookup yields CDR1 SGHRS and CDR2 YFSETQ. CDR3 in amino acids: CASSLGQVYGYTF. CDR3 sequence (DNA): TGCGCCAGCAGCTTGGGACAGGTCTATGGCTACACCTTC.

The gene calls are TRBV2 and TRBJ1-5; D perhaps matches TRBD1 (5 bases). Per germline, CDR1 SNHLY and CDR2 FYNNEI. V dropped 2 bases and J dropped 3 bases, with 11 bases sitting between them. There are 15 residues in the CDR3. CDR3 sequence reads: CASSELGGDNQPQHF. CDR3 coding DNA: TGTGCCAGCAGTGAACTTGGGGGGGACAATCAGCCCCAGCATTTT.

The chain recombines TRBV9 with TRBJ1-1; possible D gene TRBD1, 5 bases. There are 15 residues in the CDR3. Germline V gives CDR1 SGDLS, CDR2 YYNGEE. Trimming left V 4 bases short and J 8 bases short, with 21 bases between. CDR3 protein: CASSPHLVWGGEAFF. The CDR3 coding sequence is TGTGCCAGCAGCCCACACCTTGTGTGGGGGGGGGAAGCTTTCTTT. Variable domain in full (rest from reference TRBV9 and TRBJ1-1): DSGVTQTPKHLITATGQRVTLRCSPRSGDLSVYWYQQSLDQGLQFLIQYYNGEERAKGNILERFSAQQFPDLHSELNLSSLELGDSALYFCASSPHLVWGGEAFFGQGTRLTVV.

The chain employs TRBV7-6 and TRBJ2-1; 7 positions match TRBD2. The V gene end was trimmed by 5 bases and the J gene end by 4 bases; junction bases not matched to a gene: 8. CDR1 and CDR2 from the germline V gene are SGHVS and FNYEAQ. This CDR3 is built from 15 residues. The CDR3 DNA sequence: TGTGCCAGCAGCCCCGAAGCGGGGACTTACAATGAGCAGTTCTTC. It codes for CASSPEAGTYNEQFF. Filled out from reference TRBV7-6 and TRBJ2-1, the complete variable domain reads GAGVSQSPRYKVTKRGQDVALRCDPISGHVSLYWYRQALGQGPEFLTYFNYEAQQDKSGLPNDRFSAERPEGSISTLTIQRTEQRDSAMYRCASSPEAGTYNEQFFGPGTRLTVL.

The genes are TRBV29-1 and TRBJ2-7, with D maybe TRBD2 (5 bases). V was shortened by 4 bases and J by 6 bases, with 10 bases between the two germline ends. The germline V gene has CDR1 SQVTM and CDR2 ANQGSEA. The CDR3 has 11 amino acids. The DNA for the CDR3 is TGCAGCGTTGTGAGTGGGAGCGAGCAGTACTTC. Its translation is CSVVSGSEQYF.

In this sample, this clone turned up a few times. The V call is TRBV2, the J call TRBJ1-1, with D possibly TRBD1 on 5 matching bases. V was clipped by 6 bases and J by 2 bases, with 10 bases between them. CDR3 length: 13 amino acids. CDR1 is SNHLY and CDR2 is FYNNEI in the germline V gene. This CDR3 is CASRGGANTEAFF. CDR3 nucleotide sequence: TGTGCCAGCAGGGGCGGGGCTAACACTGAAGCTTTCTTT.

This rearrangement joins TRBV7-2 to TRBJ2-5, with D uncertain. Germline V gene lookup returns CDR1 SGHTA and CDR2 FQGNSA. The CDR3 is made up of 12 amino acids. V dropped 5 bases and J dropped 7 bases, with 11 bases sitting between them. The CDR3 nucleotides are TGTGCCAGCAGCACGGCCTCGTGGACCCAGTACTTC. Translating it yields CASSTASWTQYF.

J is TRBJ2-1 and V is TRBV4-1, with TRBD2 matching 11 bases. The CDR3 loop spans 16 amino acids. Unmatched junction bases numbered 7, after V lost 5 bases and J lost 4 bases. The germline gives CDR1 MGHRA, CDR2 YSYEKL. The CDR3 sequence: CASSSRTSGRYNEQFF. The CDR3 nucleotides are TGCGCCAGCAGCTCAAGGACTAGCGGGCGATACAATGAGCAGTTCTTC.

The J gene is TRBJ2-7, the V gene TRBV28; TRBD1 agrees at 7 bases. Losses at the gene ends were 5 bases for V and 1 base for J; bases not matched to a gene: 5. Germline V gene data show CDR1 as MDHEN and CDR2 as SYDVKM. This CDR3 region has 14 residues. The CDR3 sequence is CASSRTGQSYEQYF. CDR3 nucleotide sequence: TGTGCCAGCAGTCGGACGGGACAGTCCTACGAGCAGTACTTC.